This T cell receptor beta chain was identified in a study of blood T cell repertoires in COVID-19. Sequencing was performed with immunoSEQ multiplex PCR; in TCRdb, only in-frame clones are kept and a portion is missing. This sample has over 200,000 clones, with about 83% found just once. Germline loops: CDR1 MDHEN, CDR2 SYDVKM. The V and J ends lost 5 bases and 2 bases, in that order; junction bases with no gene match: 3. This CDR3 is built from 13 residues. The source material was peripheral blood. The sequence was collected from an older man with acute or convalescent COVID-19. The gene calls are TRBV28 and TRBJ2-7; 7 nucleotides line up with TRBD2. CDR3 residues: CASSPSGPYEQYF. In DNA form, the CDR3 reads TGTGCCAGCAGTCCTAGCGGACCCTACGAGCAGTACTTC.